The clone carrying this T cell receptor beta chain came up many times. The CDR3 runs 15 residues. The J segment lost 4 bases and the V segment lost 0 bases, leaving 5 bases of the junction unmatched. Germline-derived CDR1 and CDR2 are DFQATT and SNEGSKA (reference sequence). TCRdb analysed the 5' RACE reads with MiXCR anew, one entry per CDR3 protein. The repertoire holds around 25,000 distinct CDR3 sequences, with roughly 2.4% as singletons. This specimen comes from a study of CD8 T cells in ankylosing spondylitis. This TCR was sampled from a female donor with ankylosing spondylitis or in good health (not recorded which). Sequences were obtained from blood, either unsorted or a sorted T cell fraction (not recorded which). V is TRBV20-1 and J is TRBJ2-1; 8 nucleotides line up with TRBD2. CDR3 residues: CSAREGGLEYNEQFF. The CDR3 DNA sequence: TGCAGTGCTAGAGAGGGGGGACTAGAGTACAATGAGCAGTTCTTC.